The 8 T cell receptor beta chains reported below all come from one sample, sequenced in a study of shared clonotypes between healthy human individuals. Data came from immunoSEQ multiplex PCR; TCRdb stores just in-frame clones and leaves some out. The sample holds about 2.1 million clones, 90% to 95% seen once. CD45RO negativity and positive selection for CCR7 defined naive CD8 cells, a population that excluded terminally differentiated effector memory CD45RA+ cells. Sequencing was done on a sample of naive CD8+ T cells from PBMCs. All receptors derive from a young man in good health. Some clones in this sample may be carry-over from other donors' samples.

This chain uses TRBV27 with TRBJ2-7; TRBD1 agrees at 8 bases. The trim removed 4 bases at V and 6 bases at J, leaving 8 bases unmatched. CDR3 length: 14 residues. Germline V gene lookup returns CDR1 MNHEY and CDR2 SMNVEV (reference sequence). The CDR3 coding sequence is TGTGCCAGCAGTTCCCGCACAGGACAGGGCGAGCAGTACTTC. This codes for CASSSRTGQGEQYF.

This chain connects TRBV6-6 to TRBJ2-5; D is unresolved. This CDR3 region has 14 residues. V was shortened by 2 bases and J by 4 bases, with 11 bases between the two germline ends. The germline V gene has CDR1 MNHNY and CDR2 SVGAGI (reference sequence). As DNA, the CDR3 is TGTGCCAGCAGTTACGCCCGGGTAGGAGAGACCCAGTACTTC. Translation gives CASSYARVGETQYF.

The chain couples TRBV2 to TRBJ1-1; a weak D match, TRBD1 (5 bases). Germline lookup yields CDR1 SNHLY and CDR2 FYNNEI. This CDR3 region has 13 residues. Deletions cut 8 bases from V and 2 bases from J, with 12 bases between. The DNA of the CDR3 is TGTGCCAGCCAACGCAGGGTCAACACTGAAGCTTTCTTT. This gives the protein CASQRRVNTEAFF.

The chain carries TRBV7-8 and TRBJ2-3, with TRBD1 matching 7 bases. The CDR3 runs 17 residues. The trim removed 5 bases at V and 0 bases at J, leaving 11 bases unmatched. Germline V gene data show CDR1 as SGHVS and CDR2 as FQNEAQ. CDR3 region: CASSPGTVVLSTDTQYF. CDR3 in DNA: TGTGCCAGCAGCCCTGGGACAGTTGTACTTAGCACAGATACGCAGTATTTT.

Points on this clone: This same CDR3 is encoded by further DNA sequences in the sample. This sequence joins TRBV19 and TRBJ2-7; a weak D match, TRBD1 (6 bases). V was cut by 2 bases and J by 3 bases, with 8 bases left in between. In germline, CDR1 is LNHDA, CDR2 SQIVND (reference sequence). The CDR3 consists of 13 residues. CDR3 sequence reads: CASSITGNYEQYF. The CDR3, as DNA: TGTGCCAGTAGTATAACAGGGAACTACGAGCAGTACTTC.

The gene calls are TRBV11-2 and TRBJ2-7, with D uncertain. This CDR3 is 14 amino acids long. Germline V gene sequence: CDR1 SGHAT, CDR2 FQNNGV. V was cut by 1 base and J by 0 bases, with 7 bases left in between. The CDR3: CASSLGTDSYEQYF. DNA of the CDR3: TGTGCCAGCAGCTTAGGGACGGACTCCTACGAGCAGTACTTC.

V gene TRBV6-1 combines with J gene TRBJ2-7, with a tentative D call TRBD2 (5 bases). CDR3 length: 14 residues. Germline values: CDR1 MNHNS, CDR2 SASEGT. V lost 2 bases and J lost 3, with 11 bases in between. The CDR3 region is CASSEYVRGYEQYF. The CDR3 DNA follows: TGTGCCAGCAGTGAATATGTCCGGGGCTACGAGCAGTACTTC.

The chain employs TRBV6-5 and TRBJ1-2; tentative D call: TRBD1 (6 bases). Trimming removed 0 bases from V and 6 bases from J, with 8 bases in between. Germline CDR1 and CDR2: MNHEY and SVGAGI. The CDR3 loop spans 13 amino acids. The DNA of the CDR3 is TGTGCCAGCAGTTACTCAGCAGGGGATGGCTACACCTTC. It specifies CASSYSAGDGYTF.